This T cell receptor (beta chain) is drawn from a study of CD4 T cells in relation to SARS-CoV-2 and coronaviruses. The unexposed donors gave CD4+ T cells in about 2010-2019, prior to COVID-19. The cells were cultured for 9 to 11 days before CD4+ T cells were isolated. Assay used: immunoSEQ multiplex PCR; TCRdb lists only in-frame clones, some missing. The sample lists about 12,000 clones; 69% were seen once. Whole-study results and caveats: No donor gave both pre-pandemic and post-infection samples.

The germline gives CDR1 LGHDT, CDR2 YNNKEL (reference sequence). V lost 4 bases, J lost 5 bases, and 13 bases stayed unmatched. This CDR3 contains 17 residues. On this clone itself: Its antigen is still unknown.

V and J are TRBV3-1 (or the pseudogene TRBV3-2) and TRBJ2-5, with 10 bases matching TRBD2. Sequenced input: CD4+ T cells from PBMCs, cultured in vitro. The sequence was obtained from a human donor in good health. CDR3 nucleotide sequence: TGTGCCAGCAGCCCTCGGGGGAGCGGGAGGGGGCAGGAGACCCAGTACTTC. Protein product: CASSPRGSGRGQETQYF.